This T cell receptor beta chain was retrieved from a study of cytomegalovirus exposure and HLA in healthy donors. Regarding the study as a whole: The study listed roughly 150 cytomegalovirus-associated TCR beta chains.

Profiled with immunoSEQ multiplex PCR; TCRdb holds only in-frame clones, not every one. The data show about 83,000 clones, around 96% seen once. Comments on this clone: Its matching antigen is unknown.

The ends lost 6 bases at V and 1 base at J; junction bases unmatched: 6. The CDR3 covers 17 residues. Per germline, CDR1 WNHNN and CDR2 SYGVQD (reference sequence). The J gene is TRBJ2-1, the V gene TRBV10-1; TRBD2 matches at 13 bases. The source material was PBMCs. This receptor was obtained from a woman aged 18-35 years in good health and CMV-seronegative. The CDR3 DNA reads as TGCGCCAGCAGCGGGACTAGCGGGAAAGTGTCCTACAATGAGCAGTTCTTC. Translated: CASSGTSGKVSYNEQFF.